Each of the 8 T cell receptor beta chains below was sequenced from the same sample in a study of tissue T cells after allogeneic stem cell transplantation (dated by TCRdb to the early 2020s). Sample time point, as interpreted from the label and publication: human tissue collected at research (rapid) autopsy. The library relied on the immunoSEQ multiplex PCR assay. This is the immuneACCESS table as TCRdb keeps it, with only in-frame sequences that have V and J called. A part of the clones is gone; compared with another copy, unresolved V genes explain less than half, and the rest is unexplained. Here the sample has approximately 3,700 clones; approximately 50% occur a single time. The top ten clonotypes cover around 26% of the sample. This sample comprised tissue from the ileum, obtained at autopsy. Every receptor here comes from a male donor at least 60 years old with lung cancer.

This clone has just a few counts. DNA for the CDR3: TGTGCCATCAGTGGGACAGGGACTGGAAACACCATATATTTT. It encodes CAISGTGTGNTIYF. J is TRBJ1-3 and V is TRBV10-3; the match to TRBD1 covers 8 bases. Germline V gene sequence: CDR1 ENHRY, CDR2 SYGVKD. The CDR3 contains 14 residues. V lost 4 bases and J lost 2; bases outside the gene matches: 1.

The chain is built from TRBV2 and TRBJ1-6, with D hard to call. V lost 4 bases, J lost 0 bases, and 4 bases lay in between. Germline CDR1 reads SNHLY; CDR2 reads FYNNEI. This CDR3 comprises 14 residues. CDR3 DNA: TGTGCCAGCAGTGCAGGCTCCTATAATTCACCCCTCCACTTT. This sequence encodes CASSAGSYNSPLHF.

CDR3 coding DNA: TGTGCCAGCACCCCCAGAGGGACTAAAGGCTACACCTTC. It encodes CASTPRGTKGYTF. This rearrangement joins TRBV3-1 (or the pseudogene TRBV3-2) to TRBJ1-2; weak D call: TRBD1 (5 bases). Looked up from germline, CDR1 is LGHDT and CDR2 is YNNKEL (reference sequence). The CDR3 consists of 13 residues. V lost 7 bases and J 8 bases, leaving 17 bases between the germline ends.

CDR3 residues: CASLTTGLDTQYF. The CDR3, as DNA: TGTGCCAGCCTAACTACAGGGCTAGATACGCAGTATTTT. The chain is built from TRBV27 and TRBJ2-3; TRBD1 is a possible D gene (6 bases). This CDR3 has 13 residues. The V end was cut by 8 bases, the J end by 5 bases, with 14 bases between. CDR1 MNHEY and CDR2 SMNVEV come from the germline V gene (reference sequence).

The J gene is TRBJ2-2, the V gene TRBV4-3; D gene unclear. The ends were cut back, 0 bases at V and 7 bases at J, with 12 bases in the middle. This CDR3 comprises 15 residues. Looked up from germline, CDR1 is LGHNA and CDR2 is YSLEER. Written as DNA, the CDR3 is TGCGCCAGCAGCCAAGATCCTTGGAGCAGCGGGGAGCTGTTTTTT. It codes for CASSQDPWSSGELFF.

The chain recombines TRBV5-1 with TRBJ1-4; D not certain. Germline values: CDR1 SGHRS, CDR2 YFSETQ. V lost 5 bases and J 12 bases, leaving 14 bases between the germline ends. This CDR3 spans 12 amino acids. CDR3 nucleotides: TGCGCCAGCAGTATGCCGAGTCGGGAACTGTTTTTT. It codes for CASSMPSRELFF.

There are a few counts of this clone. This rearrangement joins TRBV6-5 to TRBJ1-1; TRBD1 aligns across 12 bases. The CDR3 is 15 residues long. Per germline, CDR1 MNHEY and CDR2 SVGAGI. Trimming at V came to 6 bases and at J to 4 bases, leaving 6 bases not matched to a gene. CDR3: CASRGQGAMGTEAFF. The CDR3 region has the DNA TGTGCCAGCAGGGGACAGGGGGCGATGGGCACTGAAGCTTTCTTT.

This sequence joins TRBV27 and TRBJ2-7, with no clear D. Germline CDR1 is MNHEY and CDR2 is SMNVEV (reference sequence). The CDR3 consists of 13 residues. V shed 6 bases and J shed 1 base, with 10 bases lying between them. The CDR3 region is CASSLTPSYEQYF. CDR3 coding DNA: TGTGCCAGCAGCCTCACACCATCCTACGAGCAGTACTTC.